The source of this TCR beta chain is a study of T cell repertoires in cytomegalovirus infection. Study information: Evidence of both CMV infection and a matching HLA type came from public TCR beta signatures.

From the reads, TCRdb called clonotypes with MiXCR, one entry per CDR3 protein. The table includes some 150,000 distinct CDR3 sequences, about 25% detected once. This clonotype was seen at least ten times. No antigen is known for it. The V gene's germline CDR1 is SGHNT and CDR2 YYREEE (reference sequence). J gave up 6 bases and V 5 bases, and 3 bases lay outside the gene matches. CDR3 length: 12 amino acids. General study points: Cumulative public TCR beta family frequency identified carriers of CMV plus the relevant HLA. HLA-C-restricted CMV clonotypes gave the most frequent clonotype in two of eight donors.

The rearrangement links TRBV5-4 to TRBJ2-7, with 9 bases matching TRBD1. Sequencing input: PBMCs. The sequence was obtained from a human donor in good health (CMV status not recorded). Some clones in this sample may be carry-over from other donors' samples. The CDR3 DNA sequence: TGTGCCAGCAGGGGGACAGGGTCCGAGCAGTACTTC. Residues: CASRGTGSEQYF.